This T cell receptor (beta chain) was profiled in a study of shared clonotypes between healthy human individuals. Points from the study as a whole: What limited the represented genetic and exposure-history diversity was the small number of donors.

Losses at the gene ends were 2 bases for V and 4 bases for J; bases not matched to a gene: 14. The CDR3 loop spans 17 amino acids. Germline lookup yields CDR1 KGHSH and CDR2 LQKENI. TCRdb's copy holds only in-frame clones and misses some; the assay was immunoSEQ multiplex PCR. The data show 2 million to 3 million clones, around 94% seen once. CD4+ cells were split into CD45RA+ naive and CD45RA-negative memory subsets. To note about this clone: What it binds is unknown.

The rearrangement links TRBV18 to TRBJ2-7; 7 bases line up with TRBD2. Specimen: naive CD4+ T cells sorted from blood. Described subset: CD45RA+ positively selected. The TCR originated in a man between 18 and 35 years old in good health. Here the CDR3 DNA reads TGTGCCAGCTCACCAAAAAACCGGCCTAGCGGTGCGTACGAGCAGTACTTC. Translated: CASSPKNRPSGAYEQYF.